This T cell receptor (beta chain) appears in the sequencing data of a study of identical twins. General study findings and limits: Where out-of-frame alpha sequences were twin-shared, they showed excess low generation probability.

The V end was cut by 1 base, the J end by 9 bases, with 12 bases between. In germline, CDR1 is MNHEY, CDR2 SMNVEV (reference sequence). The CDR3 has 13 residues. Each CDR3 protein gets one entry after TCRdb re-called the 5' RACE reads with MiXCR. The sample shows over 500,000 distinct CDR3 sequences, 22% of them seen only once. Comments on this clonotype: The antigen is unknown.

The sample was also linked to a second study, of T cells expressing NK-cell markers. From that report: HCMV specificity of expanded NKG2C+ T cell clones remained unclear.

The material sequenced was CD4+ T cells sorted from blood. The chain employs TRBV27 and TRBJ2-5; D not certain. This receptor was obtained from a woman under 30 in good health. CDR3 residues: CASSLLGVGAQYF. The CDR3 DNA reads TGTGCCAGCAGTTTATTGGGCGTTGGGGCCCAGTACTTC.